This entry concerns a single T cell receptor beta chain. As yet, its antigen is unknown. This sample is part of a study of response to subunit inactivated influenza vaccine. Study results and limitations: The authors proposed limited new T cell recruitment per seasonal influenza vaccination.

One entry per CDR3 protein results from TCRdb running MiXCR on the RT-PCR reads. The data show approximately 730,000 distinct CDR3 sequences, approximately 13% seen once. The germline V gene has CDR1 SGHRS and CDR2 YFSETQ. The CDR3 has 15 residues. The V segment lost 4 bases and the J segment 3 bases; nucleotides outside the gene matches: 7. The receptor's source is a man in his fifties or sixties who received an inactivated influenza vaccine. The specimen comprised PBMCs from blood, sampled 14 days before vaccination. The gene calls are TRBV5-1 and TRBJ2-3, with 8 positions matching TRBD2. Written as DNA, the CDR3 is TGCGCCAGCAGCCGACGGGAGGGCCTGACAGATACGCAGTATTTT. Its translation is CASSRREGLTDTQYF.